This T cell receptor (beta chain) is from a study of regulatory T cells in long-lasting Graves disease. CDR3 length: 14 amino acids. Germline V gives CDR1 SGDLS, CDR2 YYNGEE. Trimming took off 4 bases at V and 0 bases at J, with 11 bases between the two ends. Time point meaning: persistent/refractory GD, antithyroid drugs over 5 years with positive TRAb. From PBMCs, RNA was extracted and then used to make the TCR library. Under American Thyroid Association guidelines, Graves' disease was diagnosed. Construction of TCR beta libraries relied on iRepertoire HTBI primers and on Arm-PCR targeting CDR3 regions. Each CDR3 protein gets one entry after TCRdb re-called the multiplex PCR reads with MiXCR. Of about 400,000 distinct CDR3 sequences in the sample, less than 25% were seen once.

Sample: peripheral blood mononuclear cells (PBMCs), taken when the disease was refractory, from a patient treated with antithyroid drugs. This chain connects TRBV9 to TRBJ2-7, with D unclear. The receptor was derived from a female donor with Graves disease. In nucleotides, the CDR3 is TGTGCCAGCAGCCCCTACTATAGCTCCTACGAGCAGTACTTC. This sequence encodes CASSPYYSSYEQYF.